These 21 T cell receptor beta chains share one sample of origin, sequenced in a study of CD8 T cells in ankylosing spondylitis. Study-wide results and caveats: Ankylosing spondylitis blood seemed to carry a telltale TCR beta motif made of about 8 highly homologous variants.

TCRdb processed the 5' RACE reads anew with MiXCR; each CDR3 protein has one entry. The repertoire includes approximately 520,000 distinct CDR3 sequences, approximately 5% of them detected once, and approximately 4% sits in the top ten. No antigen has been identified for these receptors. Sequenced: blood, either unsorted or a sorted T cell fraction (not recorded which). These TCRs come from a male donor with ankylosing spondylitis.

The chain is built from TRBV11-2 and TRBJ2-7; 7 nucleotides align to TRBD1. The CDR3 length is 15 residues. Per the germline V gene, CDR1 is SGHAT and CDR2 is FQNNGV. The J segment lost 0 bases and the V segment lost 2 bases, leaving 4 bases of the junction unmatched. In DNA, the CDR3 is TGTGCCAGCAGCTTAATGGGGACAGCCTCCTACGAGCAGTACTTC. Translation: CASSLMGTASYEQYF.

This clonotype was seen ten or more times. V is TRBV7-9 and J is TRBJ1-1; D remains ambiguous. The CDR3 is made up of 13 amino acids. Deletions cut 1 base from V and 11 bases from J, with 14 bases between. In germline, CDR1 is SEHNR, CDR2 FQNEAQ (reference sequence). CDR3: CASSLGGSGLAFF. For the CDR3, the DNA is TGTGCCAGCAGCTTAGGGGGTTCCGGTCTGGCTTTCTTT.

This chain joins TRBV4-1 and TRBJ2-7, with 9 bases fitting TRBD1. CDR1 and CDR2 (germline): MGHRA, YSYEKL. This CDR3 is 15 amino acids long. J lost 4 bases, V lost 1 base, and 5 bases had no gene match. CDR3 nucleotides: TGCGCCAGCAGCCAAGCAGGGACAGGGAGTTACGAGCAGTACTTC. This sequence encodes CASSQAGTGSYEQYF.

This clonotype has at least ten counts. The chain carries TRBV6-1 and TRBJ1-6, with D unclear. The V gene lost 5 bases and the J gene lost 8 bases, with 10 bases spanning the gap. CDR1 and CDR2 (germline): MNHNS, SASEGT. The CDR3 runs to 13 residues. The DNA for the CDR3 is TGTGCCAGCAGTCTCAGACCCGATTCACCCCTCCACTTT. It yields the protein CASSLRPDSPLHF.

The table lists this clonotype with many counts. The chain is built from TRBV7-9 and TRBJ2-7; the D gene is possibly TRBD1 (6 bases). The CDR3 extends over 16 amino acids. Germline loops: CDR1 SEHNR, CDR2 FQNEAQ (reference sequence). The V end was cut by 1 base, the J end by 5 bases, with 18 bases between. In nucleotides, the CDR3 is TGTGCCAGCAGCTTAGGCGACAGGATCATCGAGAACGAGCAGTACTTC. It codes for CASSLGDRIIENEQYF.

This clonotype was seen many times. The gene calls are TRBV28 and TRBJ2-7; 10 nucleotides line up with TRBD1. Germline CDR1 reads MDHEN; CDR2 reads SYDVKM. This CDR3 comprises 14 residues. Losses at the gene ends were 6 bases for V and 5 bases for J; bases not matched to a gene: 7. This CDR3 reads CASSSGTGVDEQYF. The CDR3 DNA reads TGTGCCAGCAGCTCCGGGACAGGGGTTGACGAGCAGTACTTC. Based on the CDR3 plus reference TRBV28 and TRBJ2-7, the full variable domain is DVKVTQSSRYLVKRTGEKVFLECVQDMDHENMFWYRQDPGLGLRLIYFSYDVKMKEKGDIPEGYSVSREKKERFSLILESASTNQTSMYLCASSSGTGVDEQYFGPGTRLTVT.

This clonotype was seen repeatedly, ten times or more. This rearrangement joins TRBV5-1 to TRBJ2-2, with TRBD1 as a possible D gene (5 bases). In germline, CDR1 is SGHRS, CDR2 YFSETQ. This CDR3 spans 15 amino acids. Trimming shortened V by 1 base and J by 4 bases, and 11 bases separated the two germline ends. CDR3 sequence: CASSLNGHATGELFF. The CDR3 nucleotides read TGCGCCAGCAGCTTGAACGGACACGCCACCGGGGAGCTGTTTTTT.

The genes are TRBV7-2 and TRBJ2-3, with 10 bases fitting TRBD2. The CDR3 sequence is 16 residues long. The germline gives CDR1 SGHTA, CDR2 FQGNSA. The junction had 12 bases not matched to a gene; V was cut back by 8 bases and J by 4 bases. This CDR3 reads CASGITLAGGSDTQYF. CDR3 nucleotides: TGTGCCAGCGGAATTACCTTAGCGGGGGGCTCAGATACGCAGTATTTT.

A word on this clonotype: The germline gene is not matched at one end of the junction; a read error may be the cause. DNA for the CDR3: TGTACCAGCAGCAACAGACGAGGACAGGGGGTTCTTACCGGGGAGCTGTTTTTT. Protein product: CTSSNRRGQGVLTGELFF. This sequence joins TRBV11-2 and TRBJ2-2; 10 bases match TRBD1. CDR1 SGHAT and CDR2 FQNNGV come from the germline V gene. This CDR3 has 18 residues.

This clonotype came up many times. The rearrangement joins TRBV12-3 or TRBV12-4 to TRBJ2-5, with a tentative D call TRBD2 (6 bases). This CDR3 has 14 residues. V was clipped by 8 bases and J by 0 bases, with 13 bases between them. The CDR3 protein is CASSGGGDQETQYF. The CDR3 bases are TGTGCCAGCTCCGGAGGCGGGGACCAAGAGACCCAGTACTTC.

This clonotype was counted at least ten times. The chain carries TRBV10-3 and TRBJ2-2; D possibly corresponds to TRBD2 (6 bases). From germline, CDR1 is ENHRY and CDR2 SYGVKD. V lost 1 base and J lost 2, with 8 bases in between. CDR3 size: 15 residues. For the CDR3, the DNA is TGTGCCATCAGTGAGTTGGGAGGAAACACCGGGGAGCTGTTTTTT. Residues: CAISELGGNTGELFF.

This clonotype was observed a handful of times. V is TRBV7-9 and J is TRBJ2-5; no reliable D call. Germline lookup yields CDR1 SEHNR and CDR2 FQNEAQ (reference sequence). Trimming removed 5 bases at V and 2 bases at J, with 12 bases between. The length of the CDR3 is 14 residues. The chain's CDR3 is CASSRNGVQETQYF. CDR3 nucleotide sequence: TGTGCCAGCAGCCGCAATGGGGTACAAGAGACCCAGTACTTC.

This clonotype was seen at least ten times. This chain joins TRBV12-3 or TRBV12-4 and TRBJ1-6; D may be TRBD1 (5 bases). The length of the CDR3 is 15 residues. V gave up 6 bases and J gave up 8 bases, with 17 bases separating them. CDR3 DNA: TGTGCCAGCAGCAAAAGAGGGACGGGAGATTCACCCCTCCACTTT. It is translated as CASSKRGTGDSPLHF.

This clonotype has at least ten counts. CDR3 coding DNA: TGCAGCGCAGGGGAGAGAAGTCAGCCCCAGCATTTT. Translated, it gives CSAGERSQPQHF. The rearrangement links TRBV29-1 to TRBJ1-5; D may be TRBD1 (6 bases). The CDR3 loop spans 12 amino acids. The germline gives CDR1 SQVTM, CDR2 ANQGSEA. V was cut by 7 bases and J by 6 bases, with 13 bases left in between.

The sample holds many counts of this clonotype. V and J are TRBV5-1 and TRBJ2-1; D call uncertain. Germline assignment: CDR1 SGHRS and CDR2 YFSETQ. With 0 bases removed from V and 0 bases from J, the gap between germline ends came to 7 bases. The CDR3 totals 15 residues. The CDR3 nucleotides read TGCGCCAGCAGCTTGGCGGTCCCCTCCTACAATGAGCAGTTCTTC. Its protein is CASSLAVPSYNEQFF.

This chain connects TRBV7-9 to TRBJ2-3, with 10 nucleotides matching TRBD2. Germline CDR1 SEHNR, CDR2 FQNEAQ (reference sequence). The J segment lost 1 base and the V segment lost 0 bases, leaving 1 base of the junction unmatched. This CDR3 has 16 residues. Here the CDR3 reads CASSLASGGGTDTQYF. The CDR3 nucleotides read TGTGCCAGCAGCTTAGCCAGCGGGGGGGGCACAGATACGCAGTATTTT. Full variable domain (remainder filled in from reference TRBV7-9 and TRBJ2-3): DTGVSQNPRHKITKRGQNVTFRCDPISEHNRLYWYRQTLGQGPEFLTYFQNEAQLEKSRLLSDRFSAERPKGSFSTLEIQRTEQGDSAMYLCASSLASGGGTDTQYFGPGTRLTVL.

The chain combines TRBV7-2 with TRBJ2-1; 12 positions match TRBD2. The CDR3 is 17 residues long. V lost 5 bases and J lost 0; bases outside the gene matches: 5. CDR1 SGHTA and CDR2 FQGNSA come from the germline V gene. The CDR3 loop reads CASSTGTSGHSYNEQFF. The CDR3 bases are TGTGCCAGCAGCACCGGGACTAGCGGGCACTCCTACAATGAGCAGTTCTTC.

This clonotype has a count of ten or more. This sequence joins TRBV4-2 and TRBJ2-4; D gene uncertain. Looked up from germline, CDR1 is LGHNA and CDR2 is YNFKEQ. Trimming took off 3 bases at V and 1 base at J, with 13 bases between the two ends. CDR3 length: 16 amino acids. CDR3 DNA: TGTGCCAGCAGCCATACTGGCCGCGAGGCCAAAAACATTCAGTACTTC. Translating gives CASSHTGREAKNIQYF.

This clonotype was recorded many times. The J gene is TRBJ1-1, the V gene TRBV20-1; D call uncertain. The V end was cut by 2 bases, the J end by 11 bases, with 9 bases between. The germline gives CDR1 DFQATT, CDR2 SNEGSKA (reference sequence). The CDR3 runs to 10 residues. This CDR3 reads CSARFFGAFF. The CDR3 DNA is TGCAGTGCTAGATTTTTTGGGGCTTTCTTT.

This clonotype was recorded at least ten times. The CDR3 loop is CSVDRQGTQYF. The DNA for the CDR3 is TGCAGCGTTGACCGACAGGGTACGCAGTACTTC. This sequence joins TRBV29-1 and TRBJ2-7; TRBD1 agrees at 7 bases. The CDR3 has 11 amino acids. V was pared by 3 bases and J by 9 bases, with 5 bases of the junction left unmatched. Germline CDR1 SQVTM, CDR2 ANQGSEA.

This clonotype was detected only a few times. The rearrangement links TRBV10-3 to TRBJ2-1; D is ambiguous. Germline V gene sequence: CDR1 ENHRY, CDR2 SYGVKD. The CDR3 is 12 residues long. Trimming cost V 7 bases and J 3 bases, with 7 bases left between them. The CDR3 loop is CAIKADYNEQFF. CDR3 DNA sequence: TGTGCCATCAAAGCCGACTACAATGAGCAGTTCTTC.